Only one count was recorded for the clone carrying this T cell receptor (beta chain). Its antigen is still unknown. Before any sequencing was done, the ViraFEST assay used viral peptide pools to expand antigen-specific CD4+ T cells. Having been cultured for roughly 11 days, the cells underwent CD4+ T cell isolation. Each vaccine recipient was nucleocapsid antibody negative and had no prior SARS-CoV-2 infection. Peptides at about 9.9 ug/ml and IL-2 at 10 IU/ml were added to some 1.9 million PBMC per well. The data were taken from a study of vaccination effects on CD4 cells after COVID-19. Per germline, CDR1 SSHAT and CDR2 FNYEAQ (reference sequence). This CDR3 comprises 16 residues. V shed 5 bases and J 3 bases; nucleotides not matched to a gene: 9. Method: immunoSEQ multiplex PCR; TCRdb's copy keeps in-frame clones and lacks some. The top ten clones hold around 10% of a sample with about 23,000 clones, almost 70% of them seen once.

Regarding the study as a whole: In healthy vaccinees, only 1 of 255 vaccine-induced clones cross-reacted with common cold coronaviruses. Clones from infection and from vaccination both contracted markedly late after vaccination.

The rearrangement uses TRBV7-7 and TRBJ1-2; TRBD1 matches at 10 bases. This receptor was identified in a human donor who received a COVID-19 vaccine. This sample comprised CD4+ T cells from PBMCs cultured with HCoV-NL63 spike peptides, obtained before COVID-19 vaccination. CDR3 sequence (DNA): TGTGCCAGCAGCAATAGAGACAGGGGGCTCGACTATGGCTACACCTTC. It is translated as CASSNRDRGLDYGYTF.